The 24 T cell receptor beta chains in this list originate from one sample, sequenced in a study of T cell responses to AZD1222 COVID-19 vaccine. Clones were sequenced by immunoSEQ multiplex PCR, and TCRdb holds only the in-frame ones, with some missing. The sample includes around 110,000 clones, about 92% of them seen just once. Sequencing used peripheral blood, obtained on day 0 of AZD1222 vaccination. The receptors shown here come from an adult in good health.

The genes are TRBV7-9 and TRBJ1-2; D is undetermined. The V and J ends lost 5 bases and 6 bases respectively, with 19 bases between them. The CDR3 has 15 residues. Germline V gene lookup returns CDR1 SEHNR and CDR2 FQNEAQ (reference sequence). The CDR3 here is CASSPEEGFLNGYTF. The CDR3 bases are TGTGCCAGCAGCCCAGAGGAGGGTTTCCTTAATGGCTACACCTTC.

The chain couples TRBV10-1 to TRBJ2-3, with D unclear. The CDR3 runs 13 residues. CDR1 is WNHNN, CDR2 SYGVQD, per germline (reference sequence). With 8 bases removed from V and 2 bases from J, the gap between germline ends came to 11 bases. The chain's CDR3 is CASCDTLTDTQYF. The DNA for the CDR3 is TGCGCCAGCTGCGACACCCTCACAGATACGCAGTATTTT.

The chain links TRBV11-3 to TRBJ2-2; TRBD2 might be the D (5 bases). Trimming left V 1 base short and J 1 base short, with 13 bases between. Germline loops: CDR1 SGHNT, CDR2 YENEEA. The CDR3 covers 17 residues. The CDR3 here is CASSLGLATMNTGELFF. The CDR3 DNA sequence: TGTGCCAGCAGCTTAGGTCTAGCAACAATGAACACCGGGGAGCTGTTTTTT.

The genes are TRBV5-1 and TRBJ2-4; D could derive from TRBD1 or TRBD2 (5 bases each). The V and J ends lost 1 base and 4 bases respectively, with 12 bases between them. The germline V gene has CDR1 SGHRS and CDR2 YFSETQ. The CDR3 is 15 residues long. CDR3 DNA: TGCGCCAGCAGCTTGTCTTGGGACCAGAAAAACATTCAGTACTTC. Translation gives CASSLSWDQKNIQYF.

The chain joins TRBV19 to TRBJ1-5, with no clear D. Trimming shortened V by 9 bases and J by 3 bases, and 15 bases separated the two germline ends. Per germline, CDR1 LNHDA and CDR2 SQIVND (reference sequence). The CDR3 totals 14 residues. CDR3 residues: CASSQDRYNQPQHF. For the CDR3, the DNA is TGTGCCAGCAGCCAGGATAGGTACAATCAGCCCCAGCATTTT.

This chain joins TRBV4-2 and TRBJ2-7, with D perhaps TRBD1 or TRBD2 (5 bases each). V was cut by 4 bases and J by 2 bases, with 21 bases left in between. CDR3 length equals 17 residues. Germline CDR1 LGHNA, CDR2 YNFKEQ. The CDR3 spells CASSPPGGVSRTYEQYF. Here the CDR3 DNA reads TGTGCCAGCAGCCCCCCTGGGGGAGTTAGTAGGACCTACGAGCAGTACTTC.

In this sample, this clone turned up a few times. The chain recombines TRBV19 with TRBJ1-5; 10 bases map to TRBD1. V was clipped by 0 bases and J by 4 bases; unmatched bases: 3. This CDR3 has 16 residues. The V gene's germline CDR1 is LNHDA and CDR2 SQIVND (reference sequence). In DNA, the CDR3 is TGTGCCAGTAGTATAGATGGGACAGGGGCGAATCAGCCCCAGCATTTT. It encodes CASSIDGTGANQPQHF.

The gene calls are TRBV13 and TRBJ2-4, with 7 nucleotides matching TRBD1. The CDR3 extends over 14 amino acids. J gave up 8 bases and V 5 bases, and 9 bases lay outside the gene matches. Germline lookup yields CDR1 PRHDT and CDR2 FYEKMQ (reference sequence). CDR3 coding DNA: TGTGCCAGCAGCAGGGGACAGATCCGCGACATTCAGTACTTC. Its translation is CASSRGQIRDIQYF. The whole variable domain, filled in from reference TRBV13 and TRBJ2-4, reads AAGVIQSPRHLIKEKRETATLKCYPIPRHDTVYWYQQGPGQDPQFLISFYEKMQSDKGSIPDRFSAQQFSDYHSELNMSSLELGDSALYFCASSRGQIRDIQYFGAGTRLSVL.

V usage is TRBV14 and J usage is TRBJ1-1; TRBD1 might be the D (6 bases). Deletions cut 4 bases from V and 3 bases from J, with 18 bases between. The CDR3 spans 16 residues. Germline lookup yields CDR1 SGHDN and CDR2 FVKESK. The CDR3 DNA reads TGTGCCAGCAGCCCAAACCCGGGGGCCCCCCACACTGAAGCTTTCTTT. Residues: CASSPNPGAPHTEAFF.

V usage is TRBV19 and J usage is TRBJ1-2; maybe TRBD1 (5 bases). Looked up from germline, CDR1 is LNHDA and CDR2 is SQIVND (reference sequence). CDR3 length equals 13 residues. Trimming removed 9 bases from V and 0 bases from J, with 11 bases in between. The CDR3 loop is CASKRQTNYGYTF. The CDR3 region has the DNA TGTGCCAGCAAAAGACAGACTAACTATGGCTACACCTTC.

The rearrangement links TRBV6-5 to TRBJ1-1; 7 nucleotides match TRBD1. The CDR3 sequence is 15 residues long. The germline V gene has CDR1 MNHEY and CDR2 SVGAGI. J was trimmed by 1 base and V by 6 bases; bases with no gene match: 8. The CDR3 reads CASRVTGEANTEAFF. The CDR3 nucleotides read TGTGCCAGCAGAGTTACAGGGGAGGCGAACACTGAAGCTTTCTTT.

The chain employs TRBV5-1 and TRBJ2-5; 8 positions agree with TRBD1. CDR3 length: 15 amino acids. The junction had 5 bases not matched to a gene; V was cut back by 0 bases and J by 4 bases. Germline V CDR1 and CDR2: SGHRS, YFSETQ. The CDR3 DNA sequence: TGCGCCAGCAGCTTGGGGGACAGGAATGGAGAGACCCAGTACTTC. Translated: CASSLGDRNGETQYF.

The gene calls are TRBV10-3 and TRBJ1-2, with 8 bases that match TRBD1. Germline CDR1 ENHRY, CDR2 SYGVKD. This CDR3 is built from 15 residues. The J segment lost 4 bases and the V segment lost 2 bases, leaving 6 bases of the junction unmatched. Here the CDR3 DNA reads TGTGCCATCAGTGAGCCGGGACAGGATTTCTATGGCTACACCTTC. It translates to CAISEPGQDFYGYTF.

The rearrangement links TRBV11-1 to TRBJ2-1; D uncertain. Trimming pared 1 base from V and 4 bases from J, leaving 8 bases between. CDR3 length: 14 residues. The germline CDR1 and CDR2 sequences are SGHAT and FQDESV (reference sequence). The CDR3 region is CASSLGTAYNEQFF. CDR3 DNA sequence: TGTGCCAGCAGCTTAGGGACGGCGTACAATGAGCAGTTCTTC.

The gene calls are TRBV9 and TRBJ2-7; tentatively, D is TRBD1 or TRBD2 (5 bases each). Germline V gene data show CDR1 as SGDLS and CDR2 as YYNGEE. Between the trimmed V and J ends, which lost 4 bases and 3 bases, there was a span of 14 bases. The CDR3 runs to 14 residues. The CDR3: CASSLRDGYYEQYF. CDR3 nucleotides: TGTGCCAGCAGCCTCCGGGACGGCTACTACGAGCAGTACTTC.

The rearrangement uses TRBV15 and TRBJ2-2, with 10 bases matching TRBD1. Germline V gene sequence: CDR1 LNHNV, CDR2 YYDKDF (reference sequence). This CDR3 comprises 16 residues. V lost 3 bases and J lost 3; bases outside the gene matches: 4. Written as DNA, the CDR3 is TGTGCCACCAGCAGTGGAGACAGGGGGCACACCGGGGAGCTGTTTTTT. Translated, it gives CATSSGDRGHTGELFF.

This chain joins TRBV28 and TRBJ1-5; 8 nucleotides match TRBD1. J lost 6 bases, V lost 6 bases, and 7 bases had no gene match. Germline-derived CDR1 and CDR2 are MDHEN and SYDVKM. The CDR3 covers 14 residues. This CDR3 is CASRTGEGVQPQHF. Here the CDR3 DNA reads TGTGCCAGCAGGACAGGGGAAGGGGTTCAGCCCCAGCATTTT.

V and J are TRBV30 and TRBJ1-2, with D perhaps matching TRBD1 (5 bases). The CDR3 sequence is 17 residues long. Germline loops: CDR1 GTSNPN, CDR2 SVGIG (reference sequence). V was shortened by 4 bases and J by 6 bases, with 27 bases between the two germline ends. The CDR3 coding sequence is TGTGCCTGGACCCTAAAGGGGCGGGGCAGGGAATTTGATGGCTACACCTTC. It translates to CAWTLKGRGREFDGYTF.

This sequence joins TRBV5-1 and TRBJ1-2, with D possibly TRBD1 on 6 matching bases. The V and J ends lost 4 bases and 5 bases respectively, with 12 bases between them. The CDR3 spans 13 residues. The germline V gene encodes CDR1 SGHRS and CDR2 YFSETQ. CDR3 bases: TGCGCCAGCAGCCCAGGGGAAATGTATGGCTACACCTTC. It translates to CASSPGEMYGYTF.

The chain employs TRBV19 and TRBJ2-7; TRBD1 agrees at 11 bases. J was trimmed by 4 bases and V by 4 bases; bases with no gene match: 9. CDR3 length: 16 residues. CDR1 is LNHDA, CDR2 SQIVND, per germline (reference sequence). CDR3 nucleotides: TGTGCCAGTAGTAGCCACCCGGGACAGGGGGGTTACGAGCAGTACTTC. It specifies CASSSHPGQGGYEQYF.

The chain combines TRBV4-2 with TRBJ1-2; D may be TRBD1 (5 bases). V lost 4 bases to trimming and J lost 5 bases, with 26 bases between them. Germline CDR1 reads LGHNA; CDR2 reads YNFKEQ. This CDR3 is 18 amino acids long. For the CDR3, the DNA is TGTGCCAGCAGCCCAACTCCGGGGGACTATAGTCACCTTTATGGCTACACCTTC. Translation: CASSPTPGDYSHLYGYTF.

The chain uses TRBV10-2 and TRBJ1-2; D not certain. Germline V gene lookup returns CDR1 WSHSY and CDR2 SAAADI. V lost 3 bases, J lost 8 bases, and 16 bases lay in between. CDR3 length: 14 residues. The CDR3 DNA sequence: TGCGCCAGCAGTGACAGGAGCTCTACGGGGGGCTACACCTTC. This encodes CASSDRSSTGGYTF.

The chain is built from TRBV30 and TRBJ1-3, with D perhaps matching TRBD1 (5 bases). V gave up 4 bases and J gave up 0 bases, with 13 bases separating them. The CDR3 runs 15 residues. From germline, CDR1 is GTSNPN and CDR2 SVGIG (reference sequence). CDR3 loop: CAWTVGRSSGNTIYF. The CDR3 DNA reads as TGTGCCTGGACCGTGGGGCGGAGCTCTGGAAACACCATATATTTT.

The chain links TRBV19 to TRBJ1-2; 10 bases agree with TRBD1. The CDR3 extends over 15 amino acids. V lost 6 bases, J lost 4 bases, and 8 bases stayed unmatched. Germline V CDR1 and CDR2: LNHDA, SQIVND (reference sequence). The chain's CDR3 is CASRYDRGPPYGYTF. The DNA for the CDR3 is TGTGCCAGTAGGTACGACAGGGGGCCTCCCTATGGCTACACCTTC.